The present T cell receptor (beta chain) was sequenced within a study of blood T cell repertoires in COVID-19. Background on the study: Sites in the United States, Italy and Spain provided acute and convalescent COVID-19 samples. PBMCs, B-cell-depleted T cells, or T cells were the source of the cDNA or gDNA that made up the material.

In the authors' workflow: From reference gene primer amplification, estimates of nucleated cell counts were derived. Method: immunoSEQ multiplex PCR; TCRdb's copy keeps in-frame clones and lacks some. The DNA gave D and trimming, while V, J and clone size come from that table. The data hold 110,000 or so clones, with around 84% observed a single time. This CDR3 spans 16 amino acids. Germline-derived CDR1 and CDR2 are MDHEN and SYDVKM. V shed 7 bases and J shed 0 bases, with 15 bases lying between them. This clone was observed a handful of times. The chain recombines TRBV28 with TRBJ2-2, with D possibly TRBD2 on 5 matching bases. The sample was peripheral blood. The source is a man aged 40-49 years with acute or convalescent COVID-19. The CDR3 DNA follows: TGTGCCAGCACCGGCGGGTGGCCGGCGAACACCGGGGAGCTGTTTTTT. Protein sequence: CASTGGWPANTGELFF.